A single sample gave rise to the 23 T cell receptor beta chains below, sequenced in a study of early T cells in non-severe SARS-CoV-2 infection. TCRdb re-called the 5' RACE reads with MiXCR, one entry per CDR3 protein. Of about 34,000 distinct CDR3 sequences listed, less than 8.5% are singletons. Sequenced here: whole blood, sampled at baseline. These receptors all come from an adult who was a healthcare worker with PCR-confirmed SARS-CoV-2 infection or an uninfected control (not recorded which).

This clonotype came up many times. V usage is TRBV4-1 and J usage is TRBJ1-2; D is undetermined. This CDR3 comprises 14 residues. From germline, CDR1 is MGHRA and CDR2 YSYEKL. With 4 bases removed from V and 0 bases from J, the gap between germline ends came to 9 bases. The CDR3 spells CASSPATTNYGYTF. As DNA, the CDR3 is TGCGCCAGCAGCCCTGCCACAACTAACTATGGCTACACCTTC.

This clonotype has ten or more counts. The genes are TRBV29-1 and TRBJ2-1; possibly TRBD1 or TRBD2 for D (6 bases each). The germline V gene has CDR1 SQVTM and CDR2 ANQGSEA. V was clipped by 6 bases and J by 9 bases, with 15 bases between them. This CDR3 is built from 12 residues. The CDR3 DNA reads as TGCAGCGTCGTAGGGGGAGCGGGTGAGCAGTTCTTC. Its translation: CSVVGGAGEQFF.

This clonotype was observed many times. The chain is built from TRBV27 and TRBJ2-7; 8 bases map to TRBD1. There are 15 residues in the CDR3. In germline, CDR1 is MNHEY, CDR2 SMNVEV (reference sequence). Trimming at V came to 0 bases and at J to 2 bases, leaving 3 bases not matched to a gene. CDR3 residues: CASSLSSRGPYEQYF. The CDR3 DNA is TGTGCCAGCAGTTTATCGTCCAGGGGGCCCTACGAGCAGTACTTC.

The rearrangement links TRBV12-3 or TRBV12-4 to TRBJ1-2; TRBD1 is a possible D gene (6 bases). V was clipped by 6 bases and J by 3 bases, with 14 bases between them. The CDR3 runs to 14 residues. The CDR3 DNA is TGTGCCAGCAGCCCCCAGGGGACTTACTATGGCTACACCTTC. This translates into CASSPQGTYYGYTF.

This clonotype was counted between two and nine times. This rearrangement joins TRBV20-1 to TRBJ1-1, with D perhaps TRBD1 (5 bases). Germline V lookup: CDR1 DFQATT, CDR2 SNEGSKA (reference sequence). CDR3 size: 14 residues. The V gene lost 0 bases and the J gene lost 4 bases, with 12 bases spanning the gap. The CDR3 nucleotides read TGCAGTGCTAGAGATCGTGGGGGGTTCACTGAAGCTTTCTTT. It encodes CSARDRGGFTEAFF.

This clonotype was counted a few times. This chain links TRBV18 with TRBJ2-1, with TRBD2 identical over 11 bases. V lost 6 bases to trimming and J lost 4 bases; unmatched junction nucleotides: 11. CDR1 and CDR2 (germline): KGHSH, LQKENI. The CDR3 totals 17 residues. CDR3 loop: CASSLTRTSGYYNEQFF. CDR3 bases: TGTGCCAGCTCGCTCACGCGGACTAGCGGGTATTACAATGAGCAGTTCTTC.

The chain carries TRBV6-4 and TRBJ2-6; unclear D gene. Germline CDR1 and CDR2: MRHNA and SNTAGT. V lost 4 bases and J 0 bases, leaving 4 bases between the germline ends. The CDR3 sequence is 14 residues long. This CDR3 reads CASSGHSGANVLTF. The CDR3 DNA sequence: TGTGCCAGCAGTGGACACTCTGGGGCCAACGTCCTGACTTTC.

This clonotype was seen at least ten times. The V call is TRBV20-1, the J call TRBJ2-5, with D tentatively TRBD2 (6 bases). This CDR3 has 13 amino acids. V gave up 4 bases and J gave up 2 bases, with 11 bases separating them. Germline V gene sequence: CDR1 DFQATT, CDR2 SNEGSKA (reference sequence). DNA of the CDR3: TGCAGTGCTAATGGGGGGAAACAAGAGACCCAGTACTTC. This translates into CSANGGKQETQYF.

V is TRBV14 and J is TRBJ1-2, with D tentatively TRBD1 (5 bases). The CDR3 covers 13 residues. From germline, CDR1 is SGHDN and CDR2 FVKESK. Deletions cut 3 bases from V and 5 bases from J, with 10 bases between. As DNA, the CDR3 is TGTGCCAGCAGCCAGGGACGGAGTTATGGCTACACCTTC. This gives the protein CASSQGRSYGYTF.

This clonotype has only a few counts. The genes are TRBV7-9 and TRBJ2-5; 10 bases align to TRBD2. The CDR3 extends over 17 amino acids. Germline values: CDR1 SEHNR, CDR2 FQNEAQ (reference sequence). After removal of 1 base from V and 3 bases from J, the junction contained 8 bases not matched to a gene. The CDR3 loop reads CASSLGVPSGRKETQYF. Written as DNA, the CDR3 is TGTGCCAGCAGCTTAGGCGTGCCTAGCGGGAGAAAAGAGACCCAGTACTTC. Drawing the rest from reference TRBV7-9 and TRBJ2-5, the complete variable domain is DTGVSQNPRHKITKRGQNVTFRCDPISEHNRLYWYRQTLGQGPEFLTYFQNEAQLEKSRLLSDRFSAERPKGSFSTLEIQRTEQGDSAMYLCASSLGVPSGRKETQYFGPGTRLLVL.

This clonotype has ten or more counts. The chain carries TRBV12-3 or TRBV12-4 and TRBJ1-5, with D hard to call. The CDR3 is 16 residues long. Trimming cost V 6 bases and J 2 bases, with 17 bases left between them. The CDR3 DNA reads TGTGCCAGCAGCCTCGCCCTTGGGCCTGGCAATCAGCCCCAGCATTTT. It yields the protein CASSLALGPGNQPQHF.

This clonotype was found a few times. CDR3 bases: TGTGCCAGCAGCCCGAAACCGTGGGGAGCGTTCCCCCACGAGCAGTACTTC. This gives the protein CASSPKPWGAFPHEQYF. The gene calls are TRBV6-5 and TRBJ2-7; a weak D match, TRBD2 (5 bases). The V gene's germline CDR1 is MNHEY and CDR2 SVGAGI. The CDR3 runs to 17 residues. The V end was cut by 6 bases, the J end by 5 bases, with 26 bases between.

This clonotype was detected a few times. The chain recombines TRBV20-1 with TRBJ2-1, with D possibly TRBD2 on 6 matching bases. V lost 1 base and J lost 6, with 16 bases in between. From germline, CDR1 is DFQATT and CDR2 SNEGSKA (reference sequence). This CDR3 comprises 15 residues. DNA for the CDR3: TGCAGTGCTAGAGTTTTGGGACTCAATCGCAATGAGCAGTTCTTC. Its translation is CSARVLGLNRNEQFF.

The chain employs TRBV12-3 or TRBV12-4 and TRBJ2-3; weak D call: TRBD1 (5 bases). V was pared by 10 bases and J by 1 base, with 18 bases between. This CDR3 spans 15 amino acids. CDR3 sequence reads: CAIRQGPSRTDTQYF. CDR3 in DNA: TGTGCCATTCGCCAGGGTCCATCCCGCACAGATACGCAGTATTTT.

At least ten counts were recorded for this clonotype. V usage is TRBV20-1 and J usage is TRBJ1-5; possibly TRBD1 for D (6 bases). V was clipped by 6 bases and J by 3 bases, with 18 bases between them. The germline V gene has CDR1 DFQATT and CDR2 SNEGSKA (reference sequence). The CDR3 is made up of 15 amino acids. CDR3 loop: CSARNGYRANQPQHF. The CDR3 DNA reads TGCAGTGCCCGTAACGGGTACAGGGCCAATCAGCCCCAGCATTTT.

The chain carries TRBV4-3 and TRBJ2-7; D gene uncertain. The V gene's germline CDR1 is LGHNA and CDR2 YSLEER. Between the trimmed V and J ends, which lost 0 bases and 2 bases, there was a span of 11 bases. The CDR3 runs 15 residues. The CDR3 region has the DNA TGCGCCAGCAGCCAAGATCGGGCAGCTGCCTACGAGCAGTACTTC. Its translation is CASSQDRAAAYEQYF.

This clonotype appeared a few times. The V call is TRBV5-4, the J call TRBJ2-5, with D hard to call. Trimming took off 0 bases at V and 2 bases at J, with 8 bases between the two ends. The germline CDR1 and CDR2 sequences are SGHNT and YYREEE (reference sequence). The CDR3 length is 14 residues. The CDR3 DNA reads TGTGCCAGCAGCTTGGTGGTGTCTCAAGAGACCCAGTACTTC. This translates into CASSLVVSQETQYF.

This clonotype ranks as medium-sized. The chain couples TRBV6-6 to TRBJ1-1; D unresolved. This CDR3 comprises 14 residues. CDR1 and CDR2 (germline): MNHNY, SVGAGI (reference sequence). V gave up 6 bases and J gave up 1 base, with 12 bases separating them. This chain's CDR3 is CASSRSVGNTEAFF. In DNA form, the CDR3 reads TGTGCCAGCAGCCGGTCCGTTGGGAACACTGAAGCTTTCTTT.

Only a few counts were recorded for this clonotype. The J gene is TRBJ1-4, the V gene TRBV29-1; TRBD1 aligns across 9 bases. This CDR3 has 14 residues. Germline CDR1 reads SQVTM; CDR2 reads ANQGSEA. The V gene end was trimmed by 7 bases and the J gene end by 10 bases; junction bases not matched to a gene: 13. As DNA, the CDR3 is TGCAGCGCAAGAGCCGGGACAGGGTATGGAAAACTGTTTTTT. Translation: CSARAGTGYGKLFF.

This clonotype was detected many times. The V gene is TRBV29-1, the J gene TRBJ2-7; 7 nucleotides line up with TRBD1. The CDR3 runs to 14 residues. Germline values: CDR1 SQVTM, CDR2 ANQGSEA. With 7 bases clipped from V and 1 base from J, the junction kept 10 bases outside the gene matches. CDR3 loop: CSARETGWSYEQYF. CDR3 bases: TGCAGCGCCAGAGAGACAGGGTGGTCCTACGAGCAGTACTTC.

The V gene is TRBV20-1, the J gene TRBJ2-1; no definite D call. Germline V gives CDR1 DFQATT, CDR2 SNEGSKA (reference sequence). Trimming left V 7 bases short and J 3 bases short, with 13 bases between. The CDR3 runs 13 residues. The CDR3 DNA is TGCAGTGTCTCGTCCCAAATCTACAATGAGCAGTTCTTC. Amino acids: CSVSSQIYNEQFF.

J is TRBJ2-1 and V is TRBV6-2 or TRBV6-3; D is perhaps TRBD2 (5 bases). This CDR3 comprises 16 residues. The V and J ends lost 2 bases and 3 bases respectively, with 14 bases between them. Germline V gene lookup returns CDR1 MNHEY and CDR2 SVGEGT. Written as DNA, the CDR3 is TGTGCCAGCAGTTACCTCTCCCAGCGGTTCTACAATGAGCAGTTCTTC. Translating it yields CASSYLSQRFYNEQFF.

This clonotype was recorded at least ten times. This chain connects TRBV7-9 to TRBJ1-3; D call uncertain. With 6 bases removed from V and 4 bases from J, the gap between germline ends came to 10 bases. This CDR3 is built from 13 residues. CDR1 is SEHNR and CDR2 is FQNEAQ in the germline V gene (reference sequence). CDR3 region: CASSPPRGNTIYF. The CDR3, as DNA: TGTGCCAGCAGTCCACCGAGAGGAAACACCATATATTTT.